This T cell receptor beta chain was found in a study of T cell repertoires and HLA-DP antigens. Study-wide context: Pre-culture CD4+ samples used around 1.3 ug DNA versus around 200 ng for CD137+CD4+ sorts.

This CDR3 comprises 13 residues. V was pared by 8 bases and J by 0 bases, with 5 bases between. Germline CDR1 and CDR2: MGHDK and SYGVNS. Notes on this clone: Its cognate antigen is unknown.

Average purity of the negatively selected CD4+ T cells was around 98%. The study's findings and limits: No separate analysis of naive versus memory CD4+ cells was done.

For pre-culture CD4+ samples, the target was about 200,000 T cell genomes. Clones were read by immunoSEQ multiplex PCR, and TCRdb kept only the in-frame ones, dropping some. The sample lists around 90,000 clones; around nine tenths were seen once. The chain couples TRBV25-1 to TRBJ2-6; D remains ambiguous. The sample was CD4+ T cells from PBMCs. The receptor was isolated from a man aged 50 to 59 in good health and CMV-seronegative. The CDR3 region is CASADSGANVLTF. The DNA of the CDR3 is TGTGCCAGCGCCGACTCTGGGGCCAACGTCCTGACTTTC.